Following are 3 T cell receptor beta chains from one sample sequenced in a study of blood T cell repertoires in COVID-19. Assay: immunoSEQ multiplex PCR; the TCRdb copy retains only in-frame clones and omits some. The sample carries 100,000 to 150,000 clones, approximately 88% recorded once. Sequences were obtained from peripheral blood. The receptors were sampled from a woman of 80 years or more with acute or convalescent COVID-19.

The DNA of the CDR3 is TGCGCCAGCAGTGGACTAGCGGGGTTTGACACCGGGGAGCTGTTTTTT. This translates into CASSGLAGFDTGELFF. The V call is TRBV10-2, the J call TRBJ2-2; 11 positions agree with TRBD2. Germline CDR1 and CDR2: WSHSY and SAAADI. CDR3 length: 16 amino acids. Trimming at V came to 4 bases and at J to 3 bases, leaving 4 bases not matched to a gene.

J is TRBJ2-2 and V is TRBV5-5; the D gene is possibly TRBD2 (6 bases). V shed 0 bases and J shed 4 bases, with 13 bases lying between them. The CDR3 spans 16 residues. Per the germline V gene, CDR1 is SGHKS and CDR2 is YYEKEE (reference sequence). Here the CDR3 DNA reads TGTGCCAGCAGCTTGGGCCGACTAGGCGTCACCGGGGAGCTGTTTTTT. Protein sequence: CASSLGRLGVTGELFF.

V gene TRBV7-7 combines with J gene TRBJ2-3; the match to TRBD2 covers 7 bases. V shed 5 bases, J shed 2 bases, and the junction held 1 base outside the gene matches. Looked up from germline, CDR1 is SSHAT and CDR2 is FNYEAQ (reference sequence). The CDR3 is made up of 13 amino acids. CDR3 in amino acids: CASSRDYTDTQYF. The CDR3, as DNA: TGTGCCAGCAGCAGGGACTACACAGATACGCAGTATTTT.